The 31 T cell receptor beta chains reported below all come from one sample, sequenced in a study of blood T cell repertoires in COVID-19. Only in-frame clones appear in the TCRdb table, and some are missing; sequencing was by immunoSEQ multiplex PCR. This table holds just over 60,000 clones, more than 60% found once. Material: peripheral blood. The receptors originated from a woman aged 80 or over with active or convalescent COVID-19.

The chain recombines TRBV15 with TRBJ2-3; D is ambiguous. This CDR3 has 15 amino acids. Germline V gives CDR1 LNHNV, CDR2 YYDKDF (reference sequence). Trimming removed 0 bases at V and 2 bases at J, with 9 bases between. The CDR3 bases are TGTGCCACCAGCAGAGACCGAGTGTCCACAGATACGCAGTATTTT. Translation: CATSRDRVSTDTQYF.

This chain links TRBV7-2 with TRBJ1-2; D is undetermined. Germline V gene lookup returns CDR1 SGHTA and CDR2 FQGNSA. The V gene lost 0 bases and the J gene lost 0 bases, with 8 bases spanning the gap. The CDR3 sequence is 15 residues long. CDR3 loop: CASSLATNANYGYTF. DNA for the CDR3: TGTGCCAGCAGCTTAGCAACAAACGCTAACTATGGCTACACCTTC.

V and J are TRBV5-1 and TRBJ2-7; 11 positions agree with TRBD1. Germline V CDR1 and CDR2: SGHRS, YFSETQ. V shed 4 bases and J 4 bases; nucleotides not matched to a gene: 4. This CDR3 comprises 14 residues. The CDR3 is CASSGTGGVYEQYF. In DNA, the CDR3 is TGCGCCAGCAGCGGGACAGGGGGAGTTTACGAGCAGTACTTC.

Concerning this clone: The junction departs from germline at one end; a sequencing error may be responsible. The gene calls are TRBV7-3 and TRBJ1-6; D gene ambiguous. The CDR3 spans 13 residues. In germline, CDR1 is SGHTA, CDR2 FQGTGA. This chain's CDR3 is CATSLLFNSPLHF. DNA of the CDR3: TGTGCCACCAGCCTTCTTTTTAATTCACCCCTCCACTTT.

V and J are TRBV5-1 and TRBJ2-1; 10 nucleotides agree with TRBD2. V shed 5 bases, J shed 6 bases, and the junction held 8 bases outside the gene matches. The germline gives CDR1 SGHRS, CDR2 YFSETQ. The CDR3 totals 15 residues. CDR3 DNA sequence: TGCGCCAGCAGTATTAGCGGGGGGCCTGGCAATGAGCAGTTCTTC. It translates to CASSISGGPGNEQFF.

The chain combines TRBV9 with TRBJ1-4; 8 positions agree with TRBD1. This CDR3 region has 14 residues. Germline lookup yields CDR1 SGDLS and CDR2 YYNGEE. V was clipped by 1 base and J by 7 bases; unmatched bases: 3. CDR3 in amino acids: CASSVTQGGEKLFF. CDR3 DNA sequence: TGTGCCAGCAGCGTAACACAGGGGGGTGAAAAACTGTTTTTT.

The chain carries TRBV29-1 and TRBJ2-5; 9 bases fit TRBD1. This CDR3 spans 13 amino acids. V lost 4 bases to trimming and J lost 7 bases; unmatched junction nucleotides: 7. Germline CDR1 is SQVTM and CDR2 is ANQGSEA. The CDR3 bases are TGCAGCGTTGTGGGACAGGGAGCATGGACCCAGTACTTC. Residues: CSVVGQGAWTQYF.

V usage is TRBV2 and J usage is TRBJ1-1, with D maybe TRBD1 (5 bases). Germline CDR1 is SNHLY and CDR2 is FYNNEI. The CDR3 contains 15 residues. Deletions cut 6 bases from V and 0 bases from J, with 14 bases between. CDR3 DNA sequence: TGTGCCAGCAGACGGACACAGAATATGAACACTGAAGCTTTCTTT. This codes for CASRRTQNMNTEAFF.

The chain employs TRBV6-5 and TRBJ1-1, with no clear D. Germline CDR1 is MNHEY and CDR2 is SVGAGI. V gave up 6 bases and J gave up 4 bases, with 9 bases separating them. The CDR3 extends over 12 amino acids. In DNA, the CDR3 is TGTGCCAGCAGCCCGCGCCCCACTGAAGCTTTCTTT. Its translation: CASSPRPTEAFF.

This clone was seen only once. V is TRBV7-9 and J is TRBJ2-5, with TRBD2 matching 9 bases. The CDR3 totals 15 residues. With V trimmed by 5 bases and J by 4 bases, 8 bases remained unmatched. Germline CDR1 reads SEHNR; CDR2 reads FQNEAQ (reference sequence). The CDR3 bases are TGTGCCAGCAGCCCCAGACTAGCGGACGGAGAGACCCAGTACTTC. It specifies CASSPRLADGETQYF.

J is TRBJ1-1 and V is TRBV27; D remains ambiguous. CDR1 and CDR2 (germline): MNHEY, SMNVEV (reference sequence). V lost 6 bases and J 2 bases, leaving 10 bases between the germline ends. The CDR3 sequence is 13 residues long. The CDR3 loop reads CASSPIINTEAFF. The CDR3 bases are TGTGCCAGCAGCCCTATTATAAACACTGAAGCTTTCTTT.

V is TRBV5-1 and J is TRBJ1-4, with 9 bases lining up with TRBD1. The V and J ends lost 1 base and 3 bases, in that order; junction bases with no gene match: 4. Germline CDR1 reads SGHRS; CDR2 reads YFSETQ. The CDR3 consists of 16 residues. In DNA form, the CDR3 reads TGCGCCAGCAGCTTGACAGGGGGCGCGGCTAATGAAAAACTGTTTTTT. It codes for CASSLTGGAANEKLFF.

The chain combines TRBV19 with TRBJ1-2; possibly TRBD1 for D (6 bases). CDR3 size: 16 residues. Trimming removed 5 bases at V and 4 bases at J, with 20 bases between. The germline V gene has CDR1 LNHDA and CDR2 SQIVND (reference sequence). CDR3 DNA sequence: TGTGCCAGTAGTTCCGCCGGAACAGGGAGTGGCTATGGCTACACCTTC. Its translation is CASSSAGTGSGYGYTF.

V gene TRBV2 combines with J gene TRBJ2-7; 7 bases match TRBD1. J was trimmed by 2 bases and V by 2 bases; bases with no gene match: 9. Germline CDR1 SNHLY, CDR2 FYNNEI. This CDR3 has 16 residues. CDR3: CASSEPAGTEAYEQYF. In DNA form, the CDR3 reads TGTGCCAGCAGTGAACCCGCCGGGACAGAGGCCTACGAGCAGTACTTC.

The DNA of the CDR3 is TGTGCCAGCAGCTCACAGGGACCCAACTATGGCTACACCTTC. It codes for CASSSQGPNYGYTF. V and J are TRBV5-6 and TRBJ1-2, with a tentative D call TRBD1 (6 bases). V lost 3 bases to trimming and J lost 2 bases, with 11 bases between them. Per the germline V gene, CDR1 is SGHDT and CDR2 is YYEEEE. There are 14 residues in the CDR3.

This clone was seen a handful of times. This chain joins TRBV18 and TRBJ1-5; 7 bases line up with TRBD1. V gave up 6 bases and J gave up 5 bases; unmatched junction bases: 4. The CDR3 totals 13 residues. Per the germline V gene, CDR1 is KGHSH and CDR2 is LQKENI. CDR3 residues: CASSLDRDQPQHF. In DNA, the CDR3 is TGTGCCAGCTCCCTCGACAGGGATCAGCCCCAGCATTTT.

The chain is built from TRBV19 and TRBJ1-1; TRBD1 aligns across 9 bases. V was pared by 6 bases and J by 0 bases, with 2 bases of the junction left unmatched. The CDR3 contains 14 residues. The germline V gene encodes CDR1 LNHDA and CDR2 SQIVND (reference sequence). CDR3 residues: CASSRTGVNTEAFF. The CDR3 coding sequence is TGTGCCAGTAGCCGGACAGGGGTGAACACTGAAGCTTTCTTT.

The rearrangement links TRBV9 to TRBJ2-7; 7 positions match TRBD1. With 3 bases clipped from V and 5 bases from J, the junction kept 11 bases outside the gene matches. The germline CDR1 and CDR2 sequences are SGDLS and YYNGEE. There are 15 residues in the CDR3. Written as DNA, the CDR3 is TGTGCCAGCAGCGCCGGGACAGTTGGATATGACGAGCAGTACTTC. Translating it yields CASSAGTVGYDEQYF.

V and J are TRBV7-3 and TRBJ2-3; 10 bases match TRBD1. This CDR3 has 15 residues. V trimming: 5 bases; J trimming: 2 bases; junction bases outside the gene matches: 4. The V gene's germline CDR1 is SGHTA and CDR2 FQGTGA. CDR3 DNA: TGTGCCAGCAGCCCCGGGACAGGGGTCACAGATACGCAGTATTTT. Residues: CASSPGTGVTDTQYF.

The genes are TRBV10-3 and TRBJ2-3, with D maybe TRBD1 (5 bases). CDR1 is ENHRY and CDR2 is SYGVKD in the germline V gene. This CDR3 is 14 amino acids long. V lost 6 bases to trimming and J lost 0 bases, with 10 bases between them. The CDR3 bases are TGTGCCATCAGGACAGATACTAGCACAGATACGCAGTATTTT. Its translation: CAIRTDTSTDTQYF.

The chain links TRBV7-9 to TRBJ1-5, with 7 bases lining up with TRBD1. Germline V gives CDR1 SEHNR, CDR2 FQNEAQ (reference sequence). Unmatched junction bases numbered 0, after V lost 8 bases and J lost 2 bases. The CDR3 is 12 amino acids. CDR3 bases: TGTGCCAGCGGACAGGGCAATCAGCCCCAGCATTTT. Its protein is CASGQGNQPQHF.

This clone has a single count. V usage is TRBV6-5 and J usage is TRBJ1-1; no definite D call. Germline-derived CDR1 and CDR2 are MNHEY and SVGAGI. V gave up 6 bases and J gave up 2 bases, with 7 bases separating them. The CDR3 has 12 residues. The CDR3 nucleotides are TGTGCCAGCAGAGCCCTTAACACTGAAGCTTTCTTT. Protein product: CASRALNTEAFF.

The V and J genes are TRBV6-6 and TRBJ2-2; perhaps TRBD2 as D (5 bases). CDR1 and CDR2 from the germline V gene are MNHNY and SVGAGI (reference sequence). The CDR3 covers 16 residues. The V gene lost 0 bases and the J gene lost 1 base, with 9 bases spanning the gap. The CDR3 region is CASSYSSGRNTGELFF. CDR3 in DNA: TGTGCCAGCAGTTACTCGAGTGGGAGGAACACCGGGGAGCTGTTTTTT.

This chain links TRBV12-3 or TRBV12-4 with TRBJ1-1; 7 positions match TRBD1. This CDR3 spans 13 amino acids. V lost 4 bases, J lost 5 bases, and 4 bases stayed unmatched. In nucleotides, the CDR3 is TGTGCCAGCAGTTCCCGCAGGGGGACTGAAGCTTTCTTT. Translating gives CASSSRRGTEAFF.

J is TRBJ1-2 and V is TRBV12-3 or TRBV12-4; D call uncertain. This CDR3 has 13 residues. Trimming stripped 3 bases from V and 2 bases from J, with 7 bases between. The CDR3 DNA follows: TGTGCCAGCAGTTTTCCGGGGAACTATGGCTACACCTTC. Protein product: CASSFPGNYGYTF.

This clone has a handful of counts. This chain joins TRBV7-8 and TRBJ1-6; 9 bases agree with TRBD1. V shed 3 bases, J shed 8 bases, and the junction held 2 bases outside the gene matches. The CDR3 covers 14 residues. CDR1 is SGHVS, CDR2 FQNEAQ, per germline. The DNA for the CDR3 is TGTGCCAGCAGCTTCCGACAGGGGGATTCACCCCTCCACTTT. The encoded protein is CASSFRQGDSPLHF.

This clone was counted only a few times. The chain links TRBV19 to TRBJ2-5; 10 bases are a match to TRBD1. CDR1 and CDR2 (germline): LNHDA, SQIVND (reference sequence). The ends lost 5 bases at V and 4 bases at J; junction bases unmatched: 7. The CDR3 has 15 amino acids. CDR3 sequence (DNA): TGTGCCAGTAGTGGGACAGGGGCCGGGGGAGAGACCCAGTACTTC. Translated, it gives CASSGTGAGGETQYF.

The gene calls are TRBV5-1 and TRBJ1-1, with no clear D. V lost 4 bases and J lost 0, with 10 bases in between. The CDR3 extends over 14 amino acids. Germline V gene lookup returns CDR1 SGHRS and CDR2 YFSETQ. The CDR3 is CASSALSVNTEAFF. In DNA, the CDR3 is TGCGCCAGCAGCGCCCTCTCAGTGAACACTGAAGCTTTCTTT.

This clone was observed a single time. This chain links TRBV5-6 with TRBJ2-5; 7 bases line up with TRBD1. Germline CDR1 SGHDT, CDR2 YYEEEE. V shed 3 bases, J shed 2 bases, and the junction held 13 bases outside the gene matches. The CDR3 totals 17 residues. The CDR3 loop is CASSSTTRQGEQETQYF. The DNA of the CDR3 is TGTGCCAGCAGCTCAACAACTAGACAGGGCGAACAAGAGACCCAGTACTTC.

This rearrangement joins TRBV10-1 to TRBJ2-1; 14 bases line up with TRBD2. The CDR3 loop spans 15 amino acids. Germline V lookup: CDR1 WNHNN, CDR2 SYGVQD (reference sequence). V gave up 6 bases and J gave up 7 bases; unmatched junction bases: 5. The CDR3 coding sequence is TGCGCCAGCAGCCTGACTAGCGGGGGGGTTAATGAGCAGTTCTTC. Translating it yields CASSLTSGGVNEQFF.

V is TRBV7-2 and J is TRBJ1-1, with a weak D call TRBD1 (6 bases). The germline gives CDR1 SGHTA, CDR2 FQGNSA. CDR3 length: 14 residues. V gave up 0 bases and J gave up 2 bases, with 7 bases separating them. The CDR3 bases are TGTGCCAGCAGCTTAGCGACAGGAAACACTGAAGCTTTCTTT. Protein: CASSLATGNTEAFF.